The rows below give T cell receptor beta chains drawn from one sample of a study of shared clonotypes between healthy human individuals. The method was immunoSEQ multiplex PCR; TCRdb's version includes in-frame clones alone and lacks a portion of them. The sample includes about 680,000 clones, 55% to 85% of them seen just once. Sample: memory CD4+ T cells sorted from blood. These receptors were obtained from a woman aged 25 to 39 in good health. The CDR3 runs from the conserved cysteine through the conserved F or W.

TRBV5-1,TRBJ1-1,CASSLDSGYNTEAFF
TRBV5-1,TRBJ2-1,CASSPSPSGVYNEQFF
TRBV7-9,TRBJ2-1,CATAWGESYNEQFF
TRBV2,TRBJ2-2,CASRLLAISTGELFF
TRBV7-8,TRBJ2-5,CASSETGPGGGETQYF
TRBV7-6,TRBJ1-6,CASSLDQGANSPLHF
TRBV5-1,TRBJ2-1,CASSLLVAGGNNEQFF
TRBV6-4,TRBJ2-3,CASSEGSTDTQYF
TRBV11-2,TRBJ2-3,CASSSEGRSYDTQYF
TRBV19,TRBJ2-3,CASSGGLGTDTQYF
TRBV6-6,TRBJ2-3,CASNRDRGADTQYF